The 6 T cell receptor beta chains below come from one sample, sequenced in a study of cytomegalovirus exposure and HLA in healthy donors (dated by TCRdb to 2016 to 2017). The receptor library was made with the immunoSEQ multiplex PCR assay. For the multiplex PCR, a mixture combining 60 forward primers for TCR Vbeta segments and 13 reverse primers for TCR Jbeta segments was used. Held by TCRdb, this immuneACCESS table contains in-frame sequences only and omits some clones. Under half of the omission traces to an unresolved V gene where checked; the cause of the rest is unknown. This sample lists 150,000 to 200,000 clones; 79% were detected once. The biggest ten clones account for about 2.5% of the sample. The sample was PBMCs. These receptors were obtained from a woman aged 50 to 65 in good health and CMV-seronegative.

The chain links TRBV13 to TRBJ2-2; D remains unclear. Trimming left V 1 base short and J 6 bases short, with 9 bases between. From germline, CDR1 is PRHDT and CDR2 FYEKMQ (reference sequence). The CDR3 has 14 residues. In DNA form, the CDR3 reads TGTGCCAGCAGCTTAGTGACTCGCGCCGGGGAGCTGTTTTTT. Protein sequence: CASSLVTRAGELFF.

Notes on this clone: At one of its ends the junction is not consistent with the germline gene, which may arise from a read error. The CDR3 DNA reads TGTTCCAGCAGCTCCTGGCAGGACAGTGGGGGGGAGCTGTTTTTT. Protein: CSSSSWQDSGGELFF. The gene calls are TRBV7-9 and TRBJ2-2; D might be TRBD1 (6 bases). The CDR3 is 15 amino acids. Germline V gene lookup returns CDR1 SEHNR and CDR2 FQNEAQ (reference sequence).

The chain is built from TRBV27 and TRBJ1-1; 7 bases are a match to TRBD1. J was trimmed by 7 bases and V by 0 bases; bases with no gene match: 8. The CDR3 covers 15 residues. The germline V gene has CDR1 MNHEY and CDR2 SMNVEV (reference sequence). As DNA, the CDR3 is TGTGCCAGCAGTTTATCCCCCTTAGGGGGCGGTGAAGCTTTCTTT. The encoded protein is CASSLSPLGGGEAFF.

This chain connects TRBV19 to TRBJ2-3; 9 positions match TRBD2. The J segment lost 11 bases and the V segment lost 1 base, leaving 7 bases of the junction unmatched. The CDR3 loop spans 14 amino acids. Germline V gene sequence: CDR1 LNHDA, CDR2 SQIVND (reference sequence). Here the CDR3 DNA reads TGTGCCAGTAGTATAGGCGGGAGGGCCCAAGGGCAGTATTTT. It codes for CASSIGGRAQGQYF.

The chain has TRBV11-2 and TRBJ1-1; 8 bases line up with TRBD1. The CDR3 is 14 amino acids. J lost 5 bases, V lost 3 bases, and 5 bases had no gene match. Germline V gene data show CDR1 as SGHAT and CDR2 as FQNNGV. CDR3 coding DNA: TGTGCCAGCAGCTTGTCCAGGGGGCTTACTGAAGCTTTCTTT. Its protein is CASSLSRGLTEAFF. Drawing the rest from reference TRBV11-2 and TRBJ1-1, the complete variable domain is EAGVAQSPRYKIIEKRQSVAFWCNPISGHATLYWYQQILGQGPKLLIQFQNNGVVDDSQLPKDRFSAERLKGVDSTLKIQPAKLEDSAVYLCASSLSRGLTEAFFGQGTRLTVV.

The chain combines TRBV19 with TRBJ2-1; 14 bases match TRBD2. CDR3 length: 15 residues. Germline V CDR1 and CDR2: LNHDA, SQIVND (reference sequence). Unmatched junction bases numbered 5, after V lost 6 bases and J lost 7 bases. CDR3 sequence (DNA): TGTGCCAGTAGCACCGGGACTAGCGGGAGTAATGAGCAGTTCTTC. This gives the protein CASSTGTSGSNEQFF.